Listed here are 26 T cell receptor beta chains from one sample, sequenced in a study of T cell responses to AZD1222 COVID-19 vaccine (dated by TCRdb to the early 2020s). Read against the paper, the sample's time point label means: baseline before first vaccination. Libraries were prepared through the immunoSEQ multiplex PCR assay. Drawn from immuneACCESS, this table holds only the in-frame rearrangements with V and J called that TCRdb kept. Clones are partly lost; checked studies trace under half to an unresolved V gene and leave the rest unexplained. The sample records 50,000 or so clones, approximately 88% of which are singletons. About 15% of the sample is taken by the ten largest. The sample consisted of peripheral blood, taken on day 0 of AZD1222 vaccination. Every receptor here comes from an adult in good health.

The J gene is TRBJ2-5, the V gene TRBV18, with a possible D match to TRBD1 (6 bases). The CDR3 runs to 15 residues. Germline V CDR1 and CDR2: KGHSH, LQKENI. The V gene lost 3 bases and the J gene lost 1 base, with 12 bases spanning the gap. The CDR3 is CASSPGQQAQETQYF. DNA of the CDR3: TGTGCCAGCTCACCCGGACAGCAGGCCCAAGAGACCCAGTACTTC.

V gene TRBV5-1 combines with J gene TRBJ1-4, with TRBD1 matching 9 bases. There are 17 residues in the CDR3. The V and J ends lost 0 bases and 7 bases, in that order; junction bases with no gene match: 10. The germline V gene has CDR1 SGHRS and CDR2 YFSETQ. The CDR3 loop is CASSLEAPGTGLEKLFF. CDR3 coding DNA: TGCGCCAGCAGCTTGGAAGCCCCCGGGACAGGGCTTGAAAAACTGTTTTTT.

V and J are TRBV29-1 and TRBJ1-4; TRBD1 is a possible D gene (6 bases). The germline V gene has CDR1 SQVTM and CDR2 ANQGSEA. The CDR3 loop spans 13 amino acids. The V end was cut by 4 bases, the J end by 5 bases, with 11 bases between. The chain's CDR3 is CSVGGGSNEKLFF. DNA for the CDR3: TGCAGCGTTGGTGGGGGCTCCAATGAAAAACTGTTTTTT.

This clone occurred once. The J gene is TRBJ2-1, the V gene TRBV9; TRBD2 agrees at 9 bases. The length of the CDR3 is 15 residues. Germline loops: CDR1 SGDLS, CDR2 YYNGEE. J was trimmed by 6 bases and V by 4 bases; bases with no gene match: 8. The CDR3 sequence: CASSFGLALFNEQFF. In DNA form, the CDR3 reads TGTGCCAGCAGCTTTGGACTAGCGCTCTTCAATGAGCAGTTCTTC.

Here the CDR3 DNA reads TGTGCCAGCCGGGACAGGGGGCCCTACGAGCAGTACTTC. It encodes CASRDRGPYEQYF. The chain couples TRBV6-5 to TRBJ2-7, with TRBD1 matching 12 bases. This CDR3 is built from 13 residues. Trimming removed 8 bases from V and 2 bases from J; junction bases left unmatched: 1. CDR1 MNHEY and CDR2 SVGAGI come from the germline V gene.

J is TRBJ2-1 and V is TRBV21-1. TRBV21-1 is designated a pseudogene. The CDR3 contains 13 residues. CDR3 amino acids: CASSKTLRNEQFF. The CDR3 region has the DNA TGTGCCAGCAGCAAGACCCTCCGGAATGAGCAGTTCTTC.

The chain couples TRBV4-2 to TRBJ2-5; 9 bases are a match to TRBD2. This CDR3 is built from 17 residues. V was clipped by 1 base and J by 1 base; unmatched bases: 7. Germline CDR1 is LGHNA and CDR2 is YNFKEQ. The CDR3 DNA follows: TGTGCCAGCAGCCAAGGAGATGTGACTAGCGGCCAAGAGACCCAGTACTTC. Translated, it gives CASSQGDVTSGQETQYF.

This rearrangement joins TRBV7-2 to TRBJ2-1; the match to TRBD2 covers 7 bases. Germline-derived CDR1 and CDR2 are SGHTA and FQGNSA. The CDR3 has 15 amino acids. V dropped 6 bases and J dropped 0; count of bases not matched to a gene: 5. The CDR3 region has the DNA TGTGCCAGCAGGGACGGGACTAACTCCTACAATGAGCAGTTCTTC. Its translation: CASRDGTNSYNEQFF.

The chain has TRBV12-3 or TRBV12-4 and TRBJ2-7; D call uncertain. Deletions cut 3 bases from V and 1 base from J, with 7 bases between. There are 13 residues in the CDR3. The CDR3 reads CASSFGQSYEQYF. Written as DNA, the CDR3 is TGTGCCAGCAGTTTCGGGCAGTCCTACGAGCAGTACTTC.

This chain connects TRBV27 to TRBJ2-7; 7 nucleotides align to TRBD2. Germline CDR1 MNHEY, CDR2 SMNVEV (reference sequence). The CDR3 sequence is 13 residues long. J lost 2 bases, V lost 5 bases, and 3 bases had no gene match. The CDR3: CASSPGGTYEQYF. The CDR3 DNA reads as TGTGCCAGCAGTCCGGGGGGAACCTACGAGCAGTACTTC.

The chain links TRBV28 to TRBJ1-2; tentative D call: TRBD1 (6 bases). The CDR3 is made up of 12 amino acids. Deletions cut 4 bases from V and 5 bases from J, with 8 bases between. Germline V gene data show CDR1 as MDHEN and CDR2 as SYDVKM. The DNA for the CDR3 is TGTGCCAGCAGTTCCCAGGGGTATGGCTACACCTTC. Amino acids: CASSSQGYGYTF.

This clone was counted once. J is TRBJ1-2 and V is TRBV6-5; a possible D gene is TRBD1 (6 bases). The V and J ends lost 5 bases and 5 bases respectively, with 18 bases between them. This CDR3 comprises 15 residues. Germline V gene sequence: CDR1 MNHEY, CDR2 SVGAGI. In DNA form, the CDR3 reads TGTGCCAGCAGTCCGACAGGACTCAGACTTTATGGCTACACCTTC. Its translation is CASSPTGLRLYGYTF.

The chain couples TRBV15 to TRBJ2-1, with 10 positions matching TRBD2. This CDR3 has 23 residues. The V gene end was trimmed by 1 base and the J gene end by 5 bases; junction bases not matched to a gene: 26. Germline values: CDR1 LNHNV, CDR2 YYDKDF (reference sequence). In nucleotides, the CDR3 is TGTGCCACCAGCAGAGTTGGGGGGGAGCTAGCGGGAGTTTCCCCTGCACTCCACAATGAGCAGTTCTTC. Its translation: CATSRVGGELAGVSPALHNEQFF.

The chain couples TRBV29-1 to TRBJ2-1; 15 nucleotides match TRBD2. With V trimmed by 6 bases and J by 3 bases, 6 bases remained unmatched. The CDR3 spans 16 residues. Germline V gives CDR1 SQVTM, CDR2 ANQGSEA. CDR3: CSVMGLAGGRYNEQFF. CDR3 DNA: TGCAGCGTGATGGGACTAGCGGGAGGTCGCTACAATGAGCAGTTCTTC.

J is TRBJ2-1 and V is TRBV14; the match to TRBD2 covers 8 bases. CDR1 SGHDN and CDR2 FVKESK come from the germline V gene. J was trimmed by 0 bases and V by 6 bases; bases with no gene match: 1. This CDR3 comprises 14 residues. The CDR3: CASRLAGSYNEQFF. The CDR3, as DNA: TGTGCCAGCAGGCTAGCGGGCTCCTACAATGAGCAGTTCTTC.

Points on this clone: One end of the junction is discordant with germline, which a read error may explain. The chain is built from TRBV6-1 and TRBJ2-7, with 7 bases identical to TRBD1. CDR1 MNHNS and CDR2 SASEGT come from the germline V gene. The length of the CDR3 is 13 residues. CDR3 region: CASREGGLYEQYF. The CDR3, as DNA: TGTGCCAGCAGAGAAGGGGGCCTCTACGAGCAGTACTTC.

The chain links TRBV19 to TRBJ1-2; TRBD1 matches at 7 bases. J was trimmed by 1 base and V by 5 bases; bases with no gene match: 7. CDR1 LNHDA and CDR2 SQIVND come from the germline V gene (reference sequence). The CDR3 has 15 amino acids. The CDR3 protein is CASSPSRDSNYGYTF. CDR3 in DNA: TGTGCCAGTAGTCCTAGTCGGGACAGTAACTATGGCTACACCTTC.

The chain has TRBV24-1 and TRBJ2-5; maybe TRBD1 (5 bases). Germline-derived CDR1 and CDR2 are KGHDR and SFDVKD. V lost 6 bases and J 4 bases, leaving 20 bases between the germline ends. This CDR3 spans 16 amino acids. CDR3 residues: CATSNPTQGRAETQYF. In DNA form, the CDR3 reads TGTGCCACCAGTAACCCAACCCAGGGCAGGGCAGAGACCCAGTACTTC.

This chain uses TRBV7-9 with TRBJ2-7; TRBD2 agrees at 7 bases. V trimming: 4 bases; J trimming: 0 bases; junction bases outside the gene matches: 9. The length of the CDR3 is 16 residues. The germline V gene has CDR1 SEHNR and CDR2 FQNEAQ (reference sequence). CDR3: CASSWTGGSSSYEQYF. The CDR3 DNA reads TGTGCCAGCAGCTGGACGGGAGGCTCTTCCTCCTACGAGCAGTACTTC.

The chain is built from TRBV10-3 and TRBJ2-1; TRBD1 is a possible D gene (5 bases). Looked up from germline, CDR1 is ENHRY and CDR2 is SYGVKD. This CDR3 region has 14 residues. Trimming pared 0 bases from V and 12 bases from J, leaving 15 bases between. The CDR3: CAISESNVGVGQFF. The CDR3 DNA reads as TGTGCCATCAGTGAGTCGAATGTAGGGGTCGGGCAGTTCTTC.

The rearrangement joins TRBV12-3 or TRBV12-4 to TRBJ2-2; D is possibly TRBD2 (6 bases). The CDR3 is made up of 13 amino acids. V dropped 10 bases and J dropped 8 bases, with 17 bases sitting between them. The CDR3, as DNA: TGTGCCACCCCTGGGGGGATACCGGGGGAGCTGTTTTTT. Amino acid sequence: CATPGGIPGELFF.

The chain couples TRBV7-2 to TRBJ2-3; TRBD2 matches at 7 bases. The CDR3 runs to 14 residues. The germline CDR1 and CDR2 sequences are SGHTA and FQGNSA. The V and J ends lost 8 bases and 1 base, in that order; junction bases with no gene match: 6. The CDR3 region is CASAPRGGTDTQYF. The CDR3 DNA sequence: TGTGCCAGCGCCCCTCGGGGGGGCACAGATACGCAGTATTTT. The full variable domain, with the rest looked up from reference TRBV7-2 and TRBJ2-3, is GAGVSQSPSNKVTEKGKDVELRCDPISGHTALYWYRQSLGQGLEFLIYFQGNSAPDKSGLPSDRFSAERTGGSVSTLTIQRTQQEDSAVYLCASAPRGGTDTQYFGPGTRLTVL.

V gene TRBV7-2 combines with J gene TRBJ1-5; D is undetermined. V was clipped by 4 bases and J by 0 bases, with 4 bases between them. There are 13 residues in the CDR3. The germline V gene has CDR1 SGHTA and CDR2 FQGNSA. CDR3 amino acids: CASSSYSNQPQHF. CDR3 DNA sequence: TGTGCCAGCAGCTCTTATAGCAATCAGCCCCAGCATTTT.

This chain links TRBV11-2 with TRBJ2-3; tentative D call: TRBD2 (5 bases). CDR1 is SGHAT, CDR2 FQNNGV, per germline. The CDR3 sequence is 13 residues long. V shed 6 bases and J shed 7 bases, with 14 bases lying between them. CDR3 loop: CASRLLGSHTQYF. CDR3 in DNA: TGTGCCAGCAGACTACTAGGTTCCCATACGCAGTATTTT.

V and J are TRBV5-6 and TRBJ2-7; 8 bases align to TRBD2. The J segment lost 3 bases and the V segment lost 5 bases, leaving 7 bases of the junction unmatched. This CDR3 spans 14 amino acids. CDR1 and CDR2 (germline): SGHDT, YYEEEE. The CDR3 region is CASRISGSRYEQYF. DNA for the CDR3: TGTGCCAGCAGAATCAGCGGGAGCCGCTACGAGCAGTACTTC. Variable domain in full (rest from reference TRBV5-6 and TRBJ2-7): DAGVTQSPTHLIKTRGQQVTLRCSPKSGHDTVSWYQQALGQGPQFIFQYYEEEERQRGNFPDRFSGHQFPNYSSELNVNALLLGDSALYLCASRISGSRYEQYFGPGTRLTVT.

In this sample, this clone turned up once. The chain carries TRBV19 and TRBJ1-1, with TRBD1 identical over 7 bases. The V and J ends lost 5 bases and 2 bases, in that order; junction bases with no gene match: 2. The CDR3 sequence is 13 residues long. The germline V gene has CDR1 LNHDA and CDR2 SQIVND (reference sequence). CDR3 region: CASSWTGNTEAFF. In DNA, the CDR3 is TGTGCCAGTAGTTGGACAGGAAACACTGAAGCTTTCTTT.